This T cell receptor beta chain appears in the sequencing data of a study of T cell clonality in common variable immunodeficiency. This clone was counted many times. No antigen is known for it. Read data end 3 residues before the CDR3 end; the end is taken from the germline J gene. Patients and controls were mostly of Caucasian heritage. Study results and limitations: Authors noted CVID clonality's cause needs subpopulation repertoire sequencing. In common variable immunodeficiency, TCR beta chains reportedly carried fewer deletions and N-nucleotide insertions. Compared with healthy controls, CVID subjects showed increased TCRbeta clonality, mostly in about a third.

V lost 5 bases and J lost 6; bases outside the gene matches: 5. This CDR3 has 14 amino acids. Germline V gives CDR1 SGHTA, CDR2 FQGTGA. Repertoires were generated with immunoSEQ multiplex PCR, while TCRdb's copy carries only in-frame clones and drops some. The sample yields roughly 60,000 clones, without any singletons. This TCR came from a person aged 18 to 75 in good health. Material: peripheral blood mononuclear cells. The chain links TRBV7-3 to TRBJ2-3; 10 bases line up with TRBD2. The CDR3 bases that were read are TGTGCCAGCAGCCCACTAGCGGGGTCTGATACG. Its protein is CASSPLAGSDT. The complete CDR3 reads CASSPLAGSDTQYF. Complete variable domain (other parts from reference TRBV7-3 and TRBJ2-3): GAGVSQTPSNKVTEKGKYVELRCDPISGHTALYWYRQSLGQGPEFLIYFQGTGAADDSGLPNDRFFAVRPEGSVSTLKIQRTERGDSAVYLCASSPLAGSDTQYFGPGTRLTVL.